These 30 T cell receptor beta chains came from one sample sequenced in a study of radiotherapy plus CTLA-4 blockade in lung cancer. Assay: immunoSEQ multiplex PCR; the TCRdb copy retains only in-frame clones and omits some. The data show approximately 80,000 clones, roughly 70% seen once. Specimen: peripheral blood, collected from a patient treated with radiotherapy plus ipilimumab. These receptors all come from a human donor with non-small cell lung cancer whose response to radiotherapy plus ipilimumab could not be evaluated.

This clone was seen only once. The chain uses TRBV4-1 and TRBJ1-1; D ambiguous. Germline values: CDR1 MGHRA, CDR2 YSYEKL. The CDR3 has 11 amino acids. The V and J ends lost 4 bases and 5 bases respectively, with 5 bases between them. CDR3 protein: CASSRGTEAFF. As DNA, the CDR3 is TGCGCCAGCAGCCGAGGGACTGAAGCTTTCTTT.

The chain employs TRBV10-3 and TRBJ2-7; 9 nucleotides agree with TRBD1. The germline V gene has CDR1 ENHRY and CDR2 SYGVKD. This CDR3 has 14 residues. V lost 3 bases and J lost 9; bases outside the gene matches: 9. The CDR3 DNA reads TGTGCCATCAGTGAACCGACAGGGGGGGGATGGCAGTACTTC. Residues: CAISEPTGGGWQYF.

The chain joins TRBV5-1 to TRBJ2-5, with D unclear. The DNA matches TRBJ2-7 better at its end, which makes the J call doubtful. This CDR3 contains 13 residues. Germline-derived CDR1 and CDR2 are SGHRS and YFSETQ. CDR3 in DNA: TGCGCCAGCAGCTTACCTGTTCCGTCCGAGCAGTACTTC. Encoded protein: CASSLPVPSEQYF.

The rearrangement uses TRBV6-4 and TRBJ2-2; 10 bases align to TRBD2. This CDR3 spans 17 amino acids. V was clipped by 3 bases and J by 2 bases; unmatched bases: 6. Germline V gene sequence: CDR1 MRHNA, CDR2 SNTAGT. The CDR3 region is CASSDIGLAVNTGELFF. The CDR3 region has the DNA TGTGCCAGCAGTGATATCGGACTAGCGGTTAACACCGGGGAGCTGTTTTTT.

CDR3 in amino acids: CASSDRRGYGYTF. DNA of the CDR3: TGTGCCAGCAGTGACAGAAGGGGGTATGGCTACACCTTC. This sequence joins TRBV13 and TRBJ1-2; possible D gene TRBD1, 6 bases. This CDR3 is built from 13 residues. Germline loops: CDR1 PRHDT, CDR2 FYEKMQ (reference sequence). The V end lost 6 bases, the J end lost 5 bases, and 13 bases lay between the germline ends.

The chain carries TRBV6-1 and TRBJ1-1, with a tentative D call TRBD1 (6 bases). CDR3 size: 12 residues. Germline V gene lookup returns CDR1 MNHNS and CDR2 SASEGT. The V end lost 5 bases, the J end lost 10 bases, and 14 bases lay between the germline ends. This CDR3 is CASSPDSGTAFF. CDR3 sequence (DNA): TGTGCCAGCAGTCCGGACAGCGGAACAGCTTTCTTT.

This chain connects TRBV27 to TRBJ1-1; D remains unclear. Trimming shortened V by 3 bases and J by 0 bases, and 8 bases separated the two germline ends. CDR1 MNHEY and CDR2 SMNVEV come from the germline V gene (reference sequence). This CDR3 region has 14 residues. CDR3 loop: CASSFFLMNTEAFF. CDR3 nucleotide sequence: TGTGCCAGCAGTTTCTTCCTTATGAACACTGAAGCTTTCTTT.

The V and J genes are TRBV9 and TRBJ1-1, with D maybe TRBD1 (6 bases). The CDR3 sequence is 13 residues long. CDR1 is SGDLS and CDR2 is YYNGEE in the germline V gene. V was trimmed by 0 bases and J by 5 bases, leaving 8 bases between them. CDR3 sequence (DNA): TGTGCCAGCAGCGTAGCTCAGGGGACTGAAGCTTTCTTT. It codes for CASSVAQGTEAFF.

This CDR3 is CASSLSGGQGISPLHF. Here the CDR3 DNA reads TGTGCCAGCAGTCTTTCGGGCGGGCAGGGGATATCACCCCTCCACTTT. V gene TRBV5-8 combines with J gene TRBJ1-6; D perhaps matches TRBD1 (6 bases). Per the germline V gene, CDR1 is SGHTS and CDR2 is YDEGEE. The CDR3 consists of 16 residues. The ends were cut back, 5 bases at V and 10 bases at J, with 22 bases in the middle.

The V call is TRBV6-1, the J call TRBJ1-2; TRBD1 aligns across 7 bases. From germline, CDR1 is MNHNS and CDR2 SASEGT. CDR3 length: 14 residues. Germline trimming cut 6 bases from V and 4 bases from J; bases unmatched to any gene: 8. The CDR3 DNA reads TGTGCCAGCAGCAACCCGGGACAGTTCTATGGCTACACCTTC. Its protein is CASSNPGQFYGYTF.

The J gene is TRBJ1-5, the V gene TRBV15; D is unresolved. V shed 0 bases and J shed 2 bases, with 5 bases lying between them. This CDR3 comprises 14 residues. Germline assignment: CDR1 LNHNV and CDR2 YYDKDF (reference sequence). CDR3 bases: TGTGCCACCAGCAGAGAGTATGGCAATCAGCCCCAGCATTTT. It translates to CATSREYGNQPQHF.

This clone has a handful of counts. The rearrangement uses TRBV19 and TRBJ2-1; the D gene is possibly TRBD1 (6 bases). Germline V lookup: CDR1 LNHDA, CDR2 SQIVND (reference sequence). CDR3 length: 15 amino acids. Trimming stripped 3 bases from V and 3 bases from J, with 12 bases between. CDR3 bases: TGTGCCAGTAGTATCTTTGGGGGCCACTACAATGAGCAGTTCTTC. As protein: CASSIFGGHYNEQFF.

The chain's CDR3 is CASSYVHRGGTEAFF. CDR3 sequence (DNA): TGTGCCAGCAGTTACGTGCATCGAGGTGGCACTGAAGCTTTCTTT. The rearrangement joins TRBV6-5 to TRBJ1-1; D not certain. The germline CDR1 and CDR2 sequences are MNHEY and SVGAGI. The CDR3 is made up of 15 amino acids. The V gene lost 2 bases and the J gene lost 4 bases, with 14 bases spanning the gap.

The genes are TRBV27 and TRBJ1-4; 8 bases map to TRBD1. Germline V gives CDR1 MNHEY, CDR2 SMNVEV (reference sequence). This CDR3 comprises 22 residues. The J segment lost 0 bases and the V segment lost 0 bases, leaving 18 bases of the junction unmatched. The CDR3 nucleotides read TGTGCCAGCAGTTTATCCCCTAAGCTCGGACAGGGCTCCTTCGCAACTAATGAAAAACTGTTTTTT. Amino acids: CASSLSPKLGQGSFATNEKLFF.

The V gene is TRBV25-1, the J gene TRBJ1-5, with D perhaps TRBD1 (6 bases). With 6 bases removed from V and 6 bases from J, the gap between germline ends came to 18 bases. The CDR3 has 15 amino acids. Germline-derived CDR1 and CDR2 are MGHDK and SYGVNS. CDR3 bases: TGTGCCAGCAGCGCCAAGGGCAGGGGTTTTCAGCCCCAGCATTTT. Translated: CASSAKGRGFQPQHF.

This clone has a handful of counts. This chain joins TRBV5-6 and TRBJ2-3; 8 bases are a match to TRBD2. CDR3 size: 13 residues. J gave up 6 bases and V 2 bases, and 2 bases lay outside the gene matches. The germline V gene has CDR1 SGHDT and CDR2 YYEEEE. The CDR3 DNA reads TGTGCCAGCAGCTTCTCGGGGGGGGATACGCAGTATTTT. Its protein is CASSFSGGDTQYF.

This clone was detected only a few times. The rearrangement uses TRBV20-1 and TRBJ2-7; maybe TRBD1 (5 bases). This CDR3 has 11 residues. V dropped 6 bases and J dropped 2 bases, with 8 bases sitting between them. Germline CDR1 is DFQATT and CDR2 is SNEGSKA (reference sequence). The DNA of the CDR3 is TGCAGTGCCCAGGGTCCCTACGAGCAGTACTTC. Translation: CSAQGPYEQYF.

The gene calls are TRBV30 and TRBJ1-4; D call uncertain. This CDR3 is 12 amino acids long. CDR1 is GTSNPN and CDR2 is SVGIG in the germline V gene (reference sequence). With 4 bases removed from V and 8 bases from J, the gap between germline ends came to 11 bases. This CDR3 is CAWNSLREKLFF. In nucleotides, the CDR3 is TGTGCCTGGAATTCATTGAGGGAAAAACTGTTTTTT. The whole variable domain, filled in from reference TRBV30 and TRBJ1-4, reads SQTIHQWPATLVQPVGSPLSLECTVEGTSNPNLYWYRQAAGRGLQLLFYSVGIGQISSEVPQNLSASRPQDRQFILSSKKLLLSDSGFYLCAWNSLREKLFFGSGTQLSVL.

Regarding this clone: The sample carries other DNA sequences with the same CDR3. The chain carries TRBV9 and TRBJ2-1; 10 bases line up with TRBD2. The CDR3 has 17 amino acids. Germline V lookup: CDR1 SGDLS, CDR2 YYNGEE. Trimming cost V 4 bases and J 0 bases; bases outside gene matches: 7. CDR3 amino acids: CASSLTSGQSSYNEQFF. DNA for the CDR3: TGTGCCAGCAGCCTGACTAGCGGGCAAAGCTCCTACAATGAGCAGTTCTTC.

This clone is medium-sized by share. Written as DNA, the CDR3 is TGTGCCAGCAGCTTAGGACAGCCCTACGAGCAGTACTTC. Translating gives CASSLGQPYEQYF. J is TRBJ2-7 and V is TRBV7-9; TRBD1 is a possible D gene (5 bases). This CDR3 comprises 13 residues. Germline CDR1 is SEHNR and CDR2 is FQNEAQ (reference sequence). Trimming cost V 1 base and J 2 bases, with 6 bases left between them.

In nucleotides, the CDR3 is TGTGCCAGCAGACCTGCCGGGACAGGGAGCCCCGGGGAGCTGTTTTTT. This translates into CASRPAGTGSPGELFF. The V gene is TRBV27, the J gene TRBJ2-2, with 9 bases identical to TRBD1. V gave up 6 bases and J gave up 6 bases; unmatched junction bases: 11. Per germline, CDR1 MNHEY and CDR2 SMNVEV (reference sequence). This CDR3 has 16 residues.

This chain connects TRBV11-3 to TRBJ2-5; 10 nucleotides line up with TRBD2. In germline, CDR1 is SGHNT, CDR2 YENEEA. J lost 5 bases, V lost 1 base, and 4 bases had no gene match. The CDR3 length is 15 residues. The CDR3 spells CASSLASGSVETQYF. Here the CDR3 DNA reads TGTGCCAGCAGCTTAGCTAGCGGGAGTGTTGAGACCCAGTACTTC.

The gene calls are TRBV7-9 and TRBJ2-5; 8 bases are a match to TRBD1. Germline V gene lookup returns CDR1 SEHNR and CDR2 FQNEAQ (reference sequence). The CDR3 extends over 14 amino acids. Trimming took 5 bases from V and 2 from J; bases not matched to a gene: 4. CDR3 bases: TGTGCCAGCAGCCGAGGACAGGGTCAAGAGACCCAGTACTTC. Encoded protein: CASSRGQGQETQYF.

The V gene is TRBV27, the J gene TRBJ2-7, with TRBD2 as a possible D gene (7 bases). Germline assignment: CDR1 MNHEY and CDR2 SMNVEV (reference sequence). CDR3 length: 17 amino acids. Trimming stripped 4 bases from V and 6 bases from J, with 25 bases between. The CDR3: CASSCEPGRGGPCEQYF. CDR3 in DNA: TGTGCCAGCAGTTGTGAGCCGGGGAGGGGGGGGCCTTGCGAGCAGTACTTC.

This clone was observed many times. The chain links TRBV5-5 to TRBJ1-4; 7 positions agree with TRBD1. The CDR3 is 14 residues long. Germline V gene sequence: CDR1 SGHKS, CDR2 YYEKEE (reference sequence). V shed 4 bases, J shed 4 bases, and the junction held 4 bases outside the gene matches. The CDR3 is CASSRGQNNEKLFF. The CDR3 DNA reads TGTGCCAGCAGCAGGGGACAGAATAATGAAAAACTGTTTTTT.

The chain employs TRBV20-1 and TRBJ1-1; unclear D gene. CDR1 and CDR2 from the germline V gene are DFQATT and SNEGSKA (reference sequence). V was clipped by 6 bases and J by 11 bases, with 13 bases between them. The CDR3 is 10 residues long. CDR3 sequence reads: CSAPKREAFF. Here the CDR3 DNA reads TGCAGTGCCCCGAAGAGGGAGGCTTTCTTT.

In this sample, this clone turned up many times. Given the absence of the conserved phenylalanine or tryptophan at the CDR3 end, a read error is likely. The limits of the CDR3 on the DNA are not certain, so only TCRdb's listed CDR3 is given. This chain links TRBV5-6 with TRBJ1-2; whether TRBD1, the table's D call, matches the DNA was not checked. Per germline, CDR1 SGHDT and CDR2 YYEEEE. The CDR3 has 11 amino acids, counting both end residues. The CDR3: CASSSARDSSC.

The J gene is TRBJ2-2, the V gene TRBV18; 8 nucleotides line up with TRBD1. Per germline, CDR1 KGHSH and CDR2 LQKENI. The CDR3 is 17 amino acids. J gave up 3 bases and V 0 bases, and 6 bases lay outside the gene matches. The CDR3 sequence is CASSPPLGQGHTGELFF. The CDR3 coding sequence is TGTGCCAGCTCACCACCGCTCGGACAGGGTCACACCGGGGAGCTGTTTTTT.

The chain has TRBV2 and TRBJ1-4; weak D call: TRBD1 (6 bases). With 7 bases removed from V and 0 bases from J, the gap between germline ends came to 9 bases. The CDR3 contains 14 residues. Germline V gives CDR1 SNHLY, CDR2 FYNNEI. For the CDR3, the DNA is TGTGCCAGCATGGACAGTGCAACTAATGAAAAACTGTTTTTT. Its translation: CASMDSATNEKLFF.

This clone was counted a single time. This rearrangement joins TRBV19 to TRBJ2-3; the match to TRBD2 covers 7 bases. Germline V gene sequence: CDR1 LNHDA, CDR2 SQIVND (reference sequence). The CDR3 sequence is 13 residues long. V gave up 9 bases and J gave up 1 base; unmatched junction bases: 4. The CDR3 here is CASRTRGTDTQYF. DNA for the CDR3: TGTGCCAGCAGGACTAGGGGCACAGATACGCAGTATTTT.